A single sample is the source of the 18 T cell receptor beta chains below, sequenced in a study of cytomegalovirus exposure and HLA in healthy donors. Vbeta (60) and Jbeta (13) primers were used in the PCR. Clones were read by immunoSEQ multiplex PCR, and TCRdb kept only the in-frame ones, dropping some. The table includes 200,000 to 250,000 clones, roughly four fifths detected once. Sequences were obtained from PBMCs. These receptor sequences come from a woman aged 40 to 49 in good health and CMV-seronegative.

This rearrangement joins TRBV11-2 to TRBJ2-3, with 8 positions matching TRBD2. Germline trimming cut 3 bases from V and 0 bases from J; bases unmatched to any gene: 14. Germline assignment: CDR1 SGHAT and CDR2 FQNNGV. The CDR3 is 19 residues long. The CDR3 sequence is CASSFYLGGGTSSTDTQYF. DNA of the CDR3: TGTGCCAGCAGCTTTTATTTGGGCGGGGGGACCTCTAGCACAGATACGCAGTATTTT.

This clone has more than one count but fewer than ten. The V gene is TRBV5-1, the J gene TRBJ1-1, with no clear D. V was trimmed by 1 base and J by 6 bases, leaving 16 bases between them. CDR1 and CDR2 (germline): SGHRS, YFSETQ. This CDR3 has 15 residues. CDR3 DNA: TGCGCCAGCAGCTTGAACTCCCCGGGAATCTCTGAAGCTTTCTTT. Residues: CASSLNSPGISEAFF. Full variable domain (rest looked up from reference TRBV5-1 and TRBJ1-1): KAGVTQTPRYLIKTRGQQVTLSCSPISGHRSVSWYQQTPGQGLQFLFEYFSETQRNKGNFPGRFSGRQFSNSRSEMNVSTLELGDSALYLCASSLNSPGISEAFFGQGTRLTVV.

The J gene is TRBJ1-5, the V gene TRBV7-8, with D tentatively TRBD1 (5 bases). Trimming removed 0 bases from V and 3 bases from J, with 12 bases in between. CDR1 is SGHVS, CDR2 FQNEAQ, per germline. This CDR3 is 16 amino acids long. CDR3: CASSLARAGNNQPQHF. Here the CDR3 DNA reads TGTGCCAGCAGCTTAGCAAGGGCAGGGAACAATCAGCCCCAGCATTTT.

The chain is built from TRBV19 and TRBJ1-1; D perhaps matches TRBD1 (6 bases). V lost 3 bases and J lost 5, with 19 bases in between. CDR3 size: 16 residues. Germline CDR1 LNHDA, CDR2 SQIVND (reference sequence). CDR3 DNA sequence: TGTGCCAGTAGTATGGCCAACAGGGTGATGGTGACTGAAGCTTTCTTT. It is translated as CASSMANRVMVTEAFF.

This clone was seen more than once but under ten times. The J gene is TRBJ1-5, the V gene TRBV7-9, with a possible D match to TRBD1 (5 bases). Trimming took off 1 base at V and 4 bases at J, with 14 bases between the two ends. The CDR3 is 16 residues long. CDR1 is SEHNR, CDR2 FQNEAQ, per germline (reference sequence). The DNA of the CDR3 is TGTGCCAGCAGCTTAGGTGGAGATCGGGGGAATCAGCCCCAGCATTTT. It is translated as CASSLGGDRGNQPQHF.

This clone was observed a few times. The rearrangement joins TRBV30 to TRBJ1-1; D remains unclear. Germline V gene data show CDR1 as GTSNPN and CDR2 as SVGIG (reference sequence). Trimming took off 2 bases at V and 5 bases at J, with 6 bases between the two ends. The CDR3 covers 11 residues. The CDR3 coding sequence is TGTGCCTGGAGTCGAGGAACTGAAGCTTTCTTT. As protein: CAWSRGTEAFF. Using reference TRBV30 and TRBJ1-1 for the parts outside the CDR3, the full variable domain is SQTIHQWPATLVQPVGSPLSLECTVEGTSNPNLYWYRQAAGRGLQLLFYSVGIGQISSEVPQNLSASRPQDRQFILSSKKLLLSDSGFYLCAWSRGTEAFFGQGTRLTVV.

This chain uses TRBV4-1 with TRBJ2-2; TRBD2 is a possible D gene (6 bases). V lost 3 bases to trimming and J lost 2 bases, with 13 bases between them. Germline values: CDR1 MGHRA, CDR2 YSYEKL. The CDR3 is 16 residues long. The CDR3 loop reads CASSHPGGVNTGELFF. CDR3 nucleotide sequence: TGCGCCAGCAGCCACCCAGGAGGGGTAAACACCGGGGAGCTGTTTTTT.

This chain uses TRBV19 with TRBJ1-2, with TRBD1 matching 9 bases. CDR3 length equals 14 residues. Germline V lookup: CDR1 LNHDA, CDR2 SQIVND (reference sequence). V trimming: 8 bases; J trimming: 6 bases; junction bases outside the gene matches: 10. Written as DNA, the CDR3 is TGTGCCAGTCAGGGGGACAGGGTTTCTCATGGCTACACCTTC. Its translation is CASQGDRVSHGYTF.

The gene calls are TRBV9 and TRBJ1-2; D perhaps matches TRBD1 (6 bases). V lost 2 bases to trimming and J lost 3 bases, with 20 bases between them. Germline V gene data show CDR1 as SGDLS and CDR2 as YYNGEE. The CDR3 covers 17 residues. CDR3 amino acids: CASSVGGGRGTDYGYTF. The CDR3 DNA is TGTGCCAGCAGCGTTGGAGGGGGGAGGGGGACCGACTATGGCTACACCTTC.

The sample holds one count of this clone. The chain is built from TRBV14 and TRBJ1-5, with TRBD1 matching 7 bases. V dropped 1 base and J dropped 7; count of bases not matched to a gene: 7. This CDR3 comprises 15 residues. Germline V gene sequence: CDR1 SGHDN, CDR2 FVKESK. CDR3 protein: CASSQVYRGWQPQHF. The CDR3 bases are TGTGCCAGCAGCCAAGTCTACAGGGGATGGCAGCCCCAGCATTTT.

The genes are TRBV7-9 and TRBJ2-2; TRBD1 might be the D (8 bases). CDR3 size: 19 residues. Trimming left V 2 bases short and J 4 bases short, with 23 bases between. Germline V gene lookup returns CDR1 SEHNR and CDR2 FQNEAQ (reference sequence). In nucleotides, the CDR3 is TGTGCCAGCAGCTTACACACCGTTGACAGGGGAGGGTTCACCGGGGAGCTGTTTTTT. Encoded protein: CASSLHTVDRGGFTGELFF.

V is TRBV11-2 and J is TRBJ2-7, with D maybe TRBD1 (6 bases). The CDR3 runs to 14 residues. Germline CDR1 is SGHAT and CDR2 is FQNNGV. Trimming took off 2 bases at V and 3 bases at J, with 11 bases between the two ends. Written as DNA, the CDR3 is TGTGCCAGCAGCTTACGGGCAGGGGACTACGAGCAGTACTTC. Translation gives CASSLRAGDYEQYF.

The chain uses TRBV5-1 and TRBJ2-1, with TRBD1 matching 9 bases. Germline trimming cut 0 bases from V and 6 bases from J; bases unmatched to any gene: 4. This CDR3 has 15 amino acids. Germline CDR1 and CDR2: SGHRS and YFSETQ. DNA of the CDR3: TGCGCCAGCAGCTTGGGGGACAGGGTGGGCAATGAGCAGTTCTTC. Protein sequence: CASSLGDRVGNEQFF.

This clone was observed a single time. The chain is built from TRBV19 and TRBJ2-3; TRBD1 matches at 11 bases. This CDR3 has 16 amino acids. Trimming cost V 5 bases and J 4 bases; bases outside gene matches: 8. Germline V lookup: CDR1 LNHDA, CDR2 SQIVND (reference sequence). The CDR3 protein is CASSPRTGGGPDTQYF. The CDR3 nucleotides are TGTGCCAGTAGTCCGCGGACAGGGGGCGGGCCAGATACGCAGTATTTT.

This clone came up once. This chain connects TRBV5-5 to TRBJ2-7; 9 bases agree with TRBD1. V shed 3 bases and J 4 bases; nucleotides not matched to a gene: 8. Germline-derived CDR1 and CDR2 are SGHKS and YYEKEE (reference sequence). The CDR3 is 15 residues long. The CDR3 DNA reads as TGTGCCAGCAGCTCGCTCGGGACAGGGATTTACGAGCAGTACTTC. As protein: CASSSLGTGIYEQYF.

The rearrangement joins TRBV5-4 to TRBJ2-5; TRBD1 agrees at 9 bases. Germline CDR1 is SGHNT and CDR2 is YYREEE (reference sequence). This CDR3 has 14 residues. Trimming cost V 4 bases and J 5 bases; bases outside gene matches: 6. The CDR3: CASSKDRGGETQYF. The CDR3 nucleotides read TGTGCCAGCAGCAAGGACAGGGGCGGCGAGACCCAGTACTTC. The full variable domain, with the rest looked up from reference TRBV5-4 and TRBJ2-5, is ETGVTQSPTHLIKTRGQQVTLRCSSQSGHNTVSWYQQALGQGPQFIFQYYREEENGRGNFPPRFSGLQFPNYSSELNVNALELDDSALYLCASSKDRGGETQYFGPGTRLLVL.

The CDR3 DNA follows: TGTGCCAGCAGGGACAGGGGGCACCATCAGCCCCAGCATTTT. Its protein is CASRDRGHHQPQHF. The chain recombines TRBV28 with TRBJ1-5; 11 bases map to TRBD1. Looked up from germline, CDR1 is MDHEN and CDR2 is SYDVKM. The CDR3 totals 14 residues. Losses at the gene ends were 6 bases for V and 5 bases for J; bases not matched to a gene: 3.

The gene calls are TRBV19 and TRBJ1-2; weak D call: TRBD1 (5 bases). Trimming shortened V by 7 bases and J by 5 bases, and 14 bases separated the two germline ends. The CDR3 runs to 13 residues. The germline gives CDR1 LNHDA, CDR2 SQIVND (reference sequence). The CDR3 DNA follows: TGTGCCAGTACCTCAGCGGGACCGTATGGCTACACCTTC. Translated: CASTSAGPYGYTF.